Below are 30 T cell receptor beta chains sequenced from a single sample in a study of cytomegalovirus exposure and HLA in healthy donors. Primers: 60 Vbeta forward and 13 Jbeta reverse. The assay was immunoSEQ multiplex PCR, and TCRdb's table has in-frame clones only and misses some. Seen here are 110,000 to 150,000 clones, approximately 80% observed once, and the top ten hold around 3.7%. The sample consisted of PBMCs. The receptors were sampled from a male donor in good health and CMV-seronegative.

This chain uses TRBV11-2 with TRBJ1-5; D gene uncertain. This CDR3 spans 14 amino acids. CDR1 is SGHAT and CDR2 is FQNNGV in the germline V gene. V lost 6 bases and J lost 2, with 11 bases in between. As DNA, the CDR3 is TGTGCCAGCAGTACTGGGAGCGGCAATCAGCCCCAGCATTTT. This gives the protein CASSTGSGNQPQHF.

The chain uses TRBV5-4 and TRBJ2-4; possibly TRBD2 for D (6 bases). V was shortened by 0 bases and J by 0 bases, with 16 bases between the two germline ends. The germline gives CDR1 SGHNT, CDR2 YYREEE (reference sequence). The CDR3 is made up of 18 amino acids. The CDR3 loop is CASSLGGVQTLAKNIQYF. CDR3 sequence (DNA): TGTGCCAGCAGCTTGGGGGGGGTACAAACCCTAGCCAAAAACATTCAGTACTTC. The full variable domain, in which reference TRBV5-4 and TRBJ2-4 provide the parts outside the CDR3, is ETGVTQSPTHLIKTRGQQVTLRCSSQSGHNTVSWYQQALGQGPQFIFQYYREEENGRGNFPPRFSGLQFPNYSSELNVNALELDDSALYLCASSLGGVQTLAKNIQYFGAGTRLSVL.

In the case of this clone: This specimen includes other DNA sequences encoding the same CDR3. This chain uses TRBV19 with TRBJ2-7; D unresolved. Deletions cut 3 bases from V and 1 base from J, with 7 bases between. Germline CDR1 is LNHDA and CDR2 is SQIVND (reference sequence). There are 13 residues in the CDR3. CDR3 DNA sequence: TGTGCCAGTAGTATCGACGGGTCCTACGAGCAGTACTTC. This gives the protein CASSIDGSYEQYF.

This chain connects TRBV10-3 to TRBJ2-5; D is perhaps TRBD2 (6 bases). The closer fit of TRBJ2-7 to the DNA end suggests the J call may be wrong. In germline, CDR1 is ENHRY, CDR2 SYGVKD. The CDR3 consists of 12 residues. CDR3 sequence (DNA): TGTGCCATCAGCGGGAGCTCCTACGAGCAGTACTTC. Amino acid sequence: CAISGSSYEQYF.

This rearrangement joins TRBV29-1 to TRBJ1-2, with D possibly TRBD1 on 5 matching bases. The CDR3 length is 12 residues. Germline assignment: CDR1 SQVTM and CDR2 ANQGSEA. Deletions cut 6 bases from V and 6 bases from J, with 14 bases between. As DNA, the CDR3 is TGCAGCGTCCAGCGGGGGATACATGGCTACACCTTC. Protein sequence: CSVQRGIHGYTF.

The chain combines TRBV5-6 with TRBJ1-1; 9 bases map to TRBD1. Losses at the gene ends were 4 bases for V and 1 base for J; bases not matched to a gene: 17. The CDR3 is made up of 19 amino acids. Germline loops: CDR1 SGHDT, CDR2 YYEEEE. The CDR3 nucleotides read TGTGCCAGCAGCCCTGCGGAAAGGGCACACAGGGGGCGGAACACTGAAGCTTTCTTT. Its translation is CASSPAERAHRGRNTEAFF.

This clone was detected a few times. V gene TRBV19 combines with J gene TRBJ1-5; TRBD1 agrees at 8 bases. The CDR3 length is 17 residues. V was pared by 7 bases and J by 1 base, with 12 bases of the junction left unmatched. Germline CDR1 and CDR2: LNHDA and SQIVND (reference sequence). DNA for the CDR3: TGTGCCAGTACCTTAAGACAGGGGAGTTGGAGCAATCAGCCCCAGCATTTT. Its translation is CASTLRQGSWSNQPQHF.

The chain is built from TRBV6-1 and TRBJ2-1, with 12 bases aligning to TRBD2. The germline gives CDR1 MNHNS, CDR2 SASEGT. V was pared by 10 bases and J by 3 bases, with 7 bases of the junction left unmatched. The CDR3 is 15 residues long. Here the CDR3 reads CATQPTSGGYNEQFF. DNA of the CDR3: TGTGCCACCCAACCGACTAGCGGGGGCTACAATGAGCAGTTCTTC.

This clone was found a few times. The rearrangement links TRBV27 to TRBJ2-1; D possibly corresponds to TRBD1 (6 bases). Germline loops: CDR1 MNHEY, CDR2 SMNVEV (reference sequence). Trimming took 1 base from V and 9 from J, leaving 13 bases between them. This CDR3 has 14 residues. The CDR3 here is CASSLLRGHGEQFF. The CDR3 coding sequence is TGTGCCAGCAGTTTATTACGGGGACACGGTGAGCAGTTCTTC.

This clone was seen only once. This sequence joins TRBV5-1 and TRBJ1-3, with D perhaps TRBD1 (5 bases). The CDR3 loop spans 16 amino acids. Germline CDR1 and CDR2: SGHRS and YFSETQ. V lost 4 bases to trimming and J lost 0 bases, with 14 bases between them. This CDR3 is CASSPRDLRSGNTIYF. The DNA for the CDR3 is TGCGCCAGCAGCCCCCGGGACTTACGCTCTGGAAACACCATATATTTT.

The chain employs TRBV4-1 and TRBJ2-5; 10 nucleotides match TRBD1. TRBJ2-7 matches the DNA end more closely, so the J call is doubtful. This CDR3 spans 17 amino acids. The germline gives CDR1 MGHRA, CDR2 YSYEKL. The CDR3 spells CASSLTTGTGDSYEQYF. In nucleotides, the CDR3 is TGCGCCAGCAGCCTAACCACCGGGACAGGGGACTCCTACGAGCAGTACTTC.

The chain couples TRBV5-4 to TRBJ2-1, with D tentatively TRBD2 (5 bases). The CDR3 loop spans 16 amino acids. The ends were cut back, 0 bases at V and 0 bases at J, with 10 bases in the middle. Looked up from germline, CDR1 is SGHNT and CDR2 is YYREEE (reference sequence). Written as DNA, the CDR3 is TGTGCCAGCAGCTTGGAAGCGGATCCCTCCTACAATGAGCAGTTCTTC. Its protein is CASSLEADPSYNEQFF.

This clone has more than one count but fewer than ten. The chain couples TRBV5-1 to TRBJ2-2; possible D gene TRBD1, 6 bases. The CDR3 extends over 15 amino acids. The V gene lost 4 bases and the J gene lost 6 bases, with 16 bases spanning the gap. Looked up from germline, CDR1 is SGHRS and CDR2 is YFSETQ. The CDR3 nucleotides are TGCGCCAGCAGCCCCTATCTCACAGGGTCCGGGGAGCTGTTTTTT. Translated: CASSPYLTGSGELFF.

The chain recombines TRBV6-5 with TRBJ1-3, with 8 bases matching TRBD1. CDR1 and CDR2 from the germline V gene are MNHEY and SVGAGI. The length of the CDR3 is 16 residues. V lost 4 bases to trimming and J lost 8 bases; unmatched junction nucleotides: 13. CDR3: CASSLLAGTGDDTIYF. The CDR3 DNA sequence: TGTGCCAGCAGTTTGCTCGCCGGGACAGGAGATGACACCATATATTTT.

This sequence joins TRBV7-8 and TRBJ2-1; no firm D call. Germline CDR1 SGHVS, CDR2 FQNEAQ. The CDR3 runs to 17 residues. Trimming shortened V by 1 base and J by 0 bases, and 13 bases separated the two germline ends. DNA for the CDR3: TGTGCCAGCAGCTTAGTTTCCCAGCGTAGCTCCTACAATGAGCAGTTCTTC. The encoded protein is CASSLVSQRSSYNEQFF.

The genes are TRBV11-2 and TRBJ2-3; TRBD2 is a possible D gene (6 bases). The CDR3 spans 17 residues. The V gene's germline CDR1 is SGHAT and CDR2 FQNNGV. With 3 bases removed from V and 0 bases from J, the gap between germline ends came to 16 bases. This CDR3 reads CASSFDGGVSSTDTQYF. The CDR3 DNA is TGTGCCAGCAGCTTCGATGGAGGGGTCTCTAGCACAGATACGCAGTATTTT.

The gene calls are TRBV4-1 and TRBJ2-1; 15 positions agree with TRBD2. The germline V gene has CDR1 MGHRA and CDR2 YSYEKL. Trimming removed 0 bases from V and 16 bases from J; junction bases left unmatched: 19. This CDR3 region has 19 residues. Written as DNA, the CDR3 is TGCGCCAGCAGCCAAGATTCGGCCCCCGCGGGGACTAGCGGGAGGATAGCCTTCTTC. It specifies CASSQDSAPAGTSGRIAFF.

The chain is built from TRBV12-5 and TRBJ2-1; 11 bases map to TRBD2. Per germline, CDR1 LGHNT and CDR2 FRNRAP. V dropped 5 bases and J dropped 1; count of bases not matched to a gene: 7. The CDR3 is made up of 17 amino acids. CDR3 nucleotides: TGTGCTAGTGGTCTACGGGGGACTAGCGGATCCTACAATGAGCAGTTCTTC. This sequence encodes CASGLRGTSGSYNEQFF.

The V call is TRBV4-3, the J call TRBJ1-6; D is ambiguous. The germline V gene has CDR1 LGHNA and CDR2 YSLEER. The CDR3 has 16 residues. Trimming pared 1 base from V and 7 bases from J, leaving 14 bases between. The CDR3 region is CASSQGVATENSPLHF. CDR3 bases: TGCGCCAGCAGCCAAGGGGTGGCGACTGAGAATTCACCCCTCCACTTT.

The V call is TRBV5-6, the J call TRBJ1-2, with 7 bases that match TRBD1. Germline V lookup: CDR1 SGHDT, CDR2 YYEEEE. Trimming cost V 4 bases and J 0 bases; bases outside gene matches: 3. CDR3 length equals 14 residues. CDR3 in amino acids: CASSLDRANYGYTF. As DNA, the CDR3 is TGTGCCAGCAGCCTTGACAGGGCTAACTATGGCTACACCTTC.

The J gene is TRBJ1-5, the V gene TRBV28; possibly TRBD1 for D (5 bases). V was cut by 7 bases and J by 0 bases, with 10 bases left in between. This CDR3 contains 14 residues. Germline CDR1 MDHEN, CDR2 SYDVKM. CDR3 region: CASTQDYSNQPQHF. The CDR3 coding sequence is TGTGCCAGCACACAGGATTATAGCAATCAGCCCCAGCATTTT. Based on the CDR3 plus reference TRBV28 and TRBJ1-5, the full variable domain is DVKVTQSSRYLVKRTGEKVFLECVQDMDHENMFWYRQDPGLGLRLIYFSYDVKMKEKGDIPEGYSVSREKKERFSLILESASTNQTSMYLCASTQDYSNQPQHFGDGTRLSIL.

This chain joins TRBV9 and TRBJ1-6; D ambiguous. The germline V gene encodes CDR1 SGDLS and CDR2 YYNGEE. The length of the CDR3 is 15 residues. Trimming stripped 1 base from V and 7 bases from J, with 12 bases between. DNA of the CDR3: TGTGCCAGCAGCGTAATACCCTCGGAGAATTCACCCCTCCACTTT. Its protein product is CASSVIPSENSPLHF.

The gene calls are TRBV7-9 and TRBJ2-2; 10 bases align to TRBD1. Germline V lookup: CDR1 SEHNR, CDR2 FQNEAQ (reference sequence). J was trimmed by 4 bases and V by 4 bases; bases with no gene match: 12. This CDR3 is 18 amino acids long. The CDR3 bases are TGTGCCAGCAGCTCCCTGGGGCGACAGGGGGCTGGCACCGGGGAGCTGTTTTTT. It encodes CASSSLGRQGAGTGELFF.

This chain uses TRBV7-2 with TRBJ2-7; 7 bases are a match to TRBD1. Germline assignment: CDR1 SGHTA and CDR2 FQGNSA. The V segment lost 1 base and the J segment 6 bases; nucleotides outside the gene matches: 6. The CDR3 runs 14 residues. In nucleotides, the CDR3 is TGTGCCAGCAGCTTAGTAGGGGGCAGTTTCGAGCAGTACTTC. Translating it yields CASSLVGGSFEQYF. The whole variable domain, remainder taken from reference TRBV7-2 and TRBJ2-7, is GAGVSQSPSNKVTEKGKDVELRCDPISGHTALYWYRQSLGQGLEFLIYFQGNSAPDKSGLPSDRFSAERTGGSVSTLTIQRTQQEDSAVYLCASSLVGGSFEQYFGPGTRLTVT.

This clone was seen a single time. The chain couples TRBV28 to TRBJ1-1; TRBD1 matches at 7 bases. CDR1 and CDR2 (germline): MDHEN, SYDVKM. J was trimmed by 6 bases and V by 6 bases; bases with no gene match: 7. The CDR3 is 13 amino acids. The CDR3 here is CASSQQGFSEAFF. For the CDR3, the DNA is TGTGCCAGCAGCCAACAGGGGTTCTCTGAAGCTTTCTTT.

The rearrangement joins TRBV19 to TRBJ2-1; 7 nucleotides align to TRBD1. Germline CDR1 and CDR2: LNHDA and SQIVND (reference sequence). The CDR3 is made up of 15 amino acids. J gave up 8 bases and V 6 bases, and 13 bases lay outside the gene matches. The CDR3 bases are TGTGCCAGTAGGGATGCCGGGACAGCAAGGGATGAGCAGTTCTTC. This gives the protein CASRDAGTARDEQFF. Full variable domain (remainder filled in from reference TRBV19 and TRBJ2-1): DGGITQSPKYLFRKEGQNVTLSCEQNLNHDAMYWYRQDPGQGLRLIYYSQIVNDFQKGDIAEGYSVSREKKESFPLTVTSAQKNPTAFYLCASRDAGTARDEQFFGPGTRLTVL.

V and J are TRBV7-9 and TRBJ2-7; 9 positions match TRBD2. This CDR3 comprises 15 residues. CDR1 and CDR2 (germline): SEHNR, FQNEAQ (reference sequence). The V segment lost 3 bases and the J segment 5 bases; nucleotides outside the gene matches: 8. CDR3 protein: CASSLGGGATNEQYF. Written as DNA, the CDR3 is TGTGCCAGCAGCTTGGGCGGGGGGGCCACTAACGAGCAGTACTTC.

This clone was seen a few times. This sequence joins TRBV11-2 and TRBJ2-7; D is unresolved. Germline V gives CDR1 SGHAT, CDR2 FQNNGV. The CDR3 is 14 amino acids. Trimming stripped 5 bases from V and 2 bases from J, with 13 bases between. This CDR3 reads CASSPEVSTYEQYF. DNA of the CDR3: TGTGCCAGCAGCCCCGAGGTCAGTACCTACGAGCAGTACTTC.

V is TRBV18 and J is TRBJ2-5; D possibly corresponds to TRBD2 (6 bases). Trimming removed 3 bases at V and 2 bases at J, with 10 bases between. Germline V lookup: CDR1 KGHSH, CDR2 LQKENI. CDR3 length: 14 residues. The CDR3 nucleotides are TGTGCCAGCTCACCCGTGGAGGGTCAAGAGACCCAGTACTTC. Translated, it gives CASSPVEGQETQYF.

Comments on this clone: The junction shows a germline mismatch at one end, possibly a read error. The chain carries TRBV10-3 and TRBJ2-2; TRBD2 agrees at 9 bases. Looked up from germline, CDR1 is ENHRY and CDR2 is SYGVKD. This CDR3 is 17 amino acids long. CDR3 sequence (DNA): TGTGCCATCAGGCCCGGGGCTAGCGGGACTAACACCGGGGAGCTGTTTTTC. This codes for CAIRPGASGTNTGELFF.